This is a list of T cell receptor beta chains from one sample in a study of shared clonotypes between healthy human individuals. This table comes from immunoSEQ multiplex PCR, and its TCRdb copy is limited to in-frame clones, with some not included. The table has over a million clones, roughly 97% seen once; the top ten hold approximately 1.1%. Material: naive CD4+ T cells sorted from blood. These receptors were obtained from a man aged 25-40 years in good health. CDR3s leave out the opening cysteine and the closing phenylalanine or tryptophan. A D gene is named only where the DNA matches it firmly.

v_call: TRBV5-1; cdr3_length: 11; d_call: NA; j_call: TRBJ1-5; cdr3_aa: ASSQEQGQPQH
v_call: TRBV5-1; cdr3_length: 14; d_call: NA; j_call: TRBJ2-3; cdr3_aa: ASSLDLALGTDTQY
v_call: TRBV18; cdr3_length: 13; d_call: NA; j_call: TRBJ2-7; cdr3_aa: ASSPEVVGPYEQY
v_call: TRBV7-2; cdr3_length: 12; d_call: TRBD2; j_call: TRBJ2-5; cdr3_aa: ASSYQRGGETQY
v_call: TRBV18; cdr3_length: 15; d_call: NA; j_call: TRBJ1-5; cdr3_aa: ASSPLTGRLDNQPQH
v_call: TRBV27; cdr3_length: 14; d_call: NA; j_call: TRBJ1-3; cdr3_aa: ASSLGPRETGNTIY
v_call: TRBV27; cdr3_length: 12; d_call: TRBD1; j_call: TRBJ1-1; cdr3_aa: ASRRDRANTEAF
v_call: TRBV5-8; cdr3_length: 11; d_call: NA; j_call: TRBJ1-5; cdr3_aa: ASSRVRDQPQH
v_call: TRBV7-9; cdr3_length: 11; d_call: NA; j_call: TRBJ2-7; cdr3_aa: ASSLGRTYEQY
v_call: TRBV6-4; cdr3_length: 12; d_call: NA; j_call: TRBJ2-3; cdr3_aa: ASSPGGGTDTQY
v_call: TRBV1; cdr3_length: 17; d_call: NA; j_call: TRBJ1-4; cdr3_aa: TSSQGGLGQGILSEKLF
v_call: TRBV10-3; cdr3_length: 11; d_call: NA; j_call: TRBJ2-3; cdr3_aa: AISDGGGDTQY
v_call: TRBV5-4; cdr3_length: 14; d_call: TRBD2; j_call: TRBJ2-7; cdr3_aa: ASSLRGGSNSYEQY
v_call: TRBV7-6; cdr3_length: 13; d_call: NA; j_call: TRBJ1-5; cdr3_aa: ASSLTGGSNQPQH
v_call: TRBV7-9; cdr3_length: 13; d_call: TRBD2; j_call: TRBJ2-6; cdr3_aa: ASSWAGGGANVLT
v_call: TRBV11-2; cdr3_length: 13; d_call: TRBD2; j_call: TRBJ2-5; cdr3_aa: ASRQTSGRQETQY
v_call: TRBV7-8; cdr3_length: 11; d_call: NA; j_call: TRBJ2-7; cdr3_aa: ASSSPTLYEQY
v_call: TRBV2; cdr3_length: 15; d_call: TRBD2; j_call: TRBJ2-3; cdr3_aa: ASSDGTSGRVVDTQY
v_call: TRBV5-4; cdr3_length: 13; d_call: NA; j_call: TRBJ1-2; cdr3_aa: ASSLAPSEDYGYT
v_call: TRBV5-1; cdr3_length: 9; d_call: TRBD2; j_call: TRBJ2-7; cdr3_aa: ASSREAEQY
v_call: TRBV19; cdr3_length: 12; d_call: NA; j_call: TRBJ2-7; cdr3_aa: ASSIATDSYEQY
v_call: TRBV2; cdr3_length: 11; d_call: NA; j_call: TRBJ1-5; cdr3_aa: ASRGQNNQPQH
v_call: TRBV5-5; cdr3_length: 15; d_call: TRBD2; j_call: TRBJ2-5; cdr3_aa: ASSWRPLREGRETQY
v_call: TRBV5-1; cdr3_length: 12; d_call: NA; j_call: TRBJ2-5; cdr3_aa: ASSKDPLPETQY
v_call: TRBV7-8; cdr3_length: 13; d_call: NA; j_call: TRBJ2-7; cdr3_aa: ASSLLGAYGYEQY
v_call: TRBV18; cdr3_length: 16; d_call: NA; j_call: TRBJ2-7; cdr3_aa: ASSDPPGLKILTYEQY
v_call: TRBV6-6; cdr3_length: 12; d_call: NA; j_call: TRBJ1-1; cdr3_aa: ASTYRGVNTEAF
v_call: TRBV18; cdr3_length: 12; d_call: NA; j_call: TRBJ1-5; cdr3_aa: ASSPPRSRPPQH
v_call: TRBV5-1; cdr3_length: 14; d_call: TRBD1; j_call: TRBJ2-1; cdr3_aa: ASSLLGQGVDNEQF
v_call: TRBV6-1; cdr3_length: 13; d_call: TRBD2; j_call: TRBJ2-7; cdr3_aa: ASSETPGGPYEQY
v_call: TRBV10-3; cdr3_length: 12; d_call: TRBD2; j_call: TRBJ2-1; cdr3_aa: AISVGREESEQF
v_call: TRBV9; cdr3_length: 14; d_call: NA; j_call: TRBJ2-3; cdr3_aa: ASSVSPGVGTDTQY
v_call: TRBV7-3; cdr3_length: 13; d_call: NA; j_call: TRBJ2-6; cdr3_aa: ASSLTTAGANVLT
v_call: TRBV29-1; cdr3_length: 12; d_call: TRBD2; j_call: TRBJ2-1; cdr3_aa: SVASGSWYNEQF
v_call: TRBV5-8; cdr3_length: 12; d_call: NA; j_call: TRBJ1-1; cdr3_aa: ASTKGTFRTEAF
v_call: TRBV28; cdr3_length: 11; d_call: NA; j_call: TRBJ1-3; cdr3_aa: ATLQSSGNTIY
v_call: TRBV5-4; cdr3_length: 15; d_call: NA; j_call: TRBJ2-3; cdr3_aa: ASSSAKGTPNTDTQY
v_call: TRBV10-3; cdr3_length: 11; d_call: NA; j_call: TRBJ2-7; cdr3_aa: AITPGSTYEQY
v_call: TRBV4-3; cdr3_length: 13; d_call: TRBD2; j_call: TRBJ2-3; cdr3_aa: ASSLSGRWADTQY
v_call: TRBV11-2; cdr3_length: 9; d_call: NA; j_call: TRBJ2-7; cdr3_aa: ASSIGYEQY
v_call: TRBV5-5; cdr3_length: 14; d_call: NA; j_call: TRBJ2-1; cdr3_aa: ASSLAAGIAYNEQF
v_call: TRBV29-1; cdr3_length: 11; d_call: TRBD1; j_call: TRBJ2-7; cdr3_aa: SVEKDRGYEQY
v_call: TRBV7-2; cdr3_length: 13; d_call: TRBD1; j_call: TRBJ1-4; cdr3_aa: ASSPLGGQGEKLF
v_call: TRBV4-3; cdr3_length: 12; d_call: TRBD2; j_call: TRBJ2-2; cdr3_aa: ASSQVAGAGELF
v_call: TRBV7-8; cdr3_length: 15; d_call: TRBD1; j_call: TRBJ1-5; cdr3_aa: ASSSSAGQLSNQPQH
v_call: TRBV27; cdr3_length: 13; d_call: TRBD2; j_call: TRBJ2-7; cdr3_aa: ASSLSASGIYEQY
v_call: TRBV11-2; cdr3_length: 11; d_call: NA; j_call: TRBJ2-7; cdr3_aa: ASSLAPSYEQY
v_call: TRBV10-3; cdr3_length: 11; d_call: NA; j_call: TRBJ1-1; cdr3_aa: ALRQAMNTEAF